This TCR beta chain comes out of a study of shared clonotypes between healthy human individuals. The study, taken as a whole, reports: An anticipated effect of sequencing depth on clonotype sharing among donors was recognized.

An assay was performed, and its level was deep. TCRdb's copy holds only in-frame clones and misses some; the assay was immunoSEQ multiplex PCR. The repertoire holds 450,000 to 600,000 clones, with 70% to 80% as singletons. About this clone itself: Its antigen is not known.

The unsorted samples took about 90 million PBMCs to get genomic DNA. The source material was PBMCs. This clonotype originated in a woman aged 40 to 55 in good health. Some clones in this sample may be carry-over from other donors' samples.

The CDR3 loop reads CASSTPGTSWGNEQFF. CDR3 sequence (DNA): TGTGCCAGCAGCACTCCCGGGACTAGCTGGGGCAATGAGCAGTTCTTC. V usage is TRBV5-8 and J usage is TRBJ2-1, with 9 bases that match TRBD2. In germline, CDR1 is SGHTS, CDR2 YDEGEE. V dropped 4 bases and J dropped 6; count of bases not matched to a gene: 11. This CDR3 comprises 16 residues. The variable domain in full, with the rest retrieved from reference TRBV5-8 and TRBJ2-1, is EAGVTQSPTHLIKTRGQQATLRCSPISGHTSVYWYQQALGLGLQFLLWYDEGEERNRGNFPPRFSGRQFPNYSSELNVNALELEDSALYLCASSTPGTSWGNEQFFGPGTRLTVL.